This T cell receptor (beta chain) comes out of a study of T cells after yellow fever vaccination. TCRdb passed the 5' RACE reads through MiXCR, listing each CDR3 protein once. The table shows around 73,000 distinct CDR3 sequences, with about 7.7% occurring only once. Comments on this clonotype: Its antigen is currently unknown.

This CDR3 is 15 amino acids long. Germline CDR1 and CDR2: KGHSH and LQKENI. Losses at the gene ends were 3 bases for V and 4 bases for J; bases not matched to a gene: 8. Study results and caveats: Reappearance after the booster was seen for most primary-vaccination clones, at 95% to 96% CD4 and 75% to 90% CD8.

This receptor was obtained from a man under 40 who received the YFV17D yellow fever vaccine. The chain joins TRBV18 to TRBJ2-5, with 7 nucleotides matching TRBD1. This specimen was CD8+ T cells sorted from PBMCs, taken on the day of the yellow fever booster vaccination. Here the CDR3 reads CASSPEGTGAETQYF. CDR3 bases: TGTGCCAGCTCACCTGAGGGAACAGGGGCAGAGACCCAGTACTTC. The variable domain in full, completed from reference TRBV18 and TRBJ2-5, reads NAGVMQNPRHLVRRRGQEARLRCSPMKGHSHVYWYRQLPEEGLKFMVYLQKENIIDESGMPKERFSAEFPKEGPSILRIQQVVRGDSAAYFCASSPEGTGAETQYFGPGTRLLVL.